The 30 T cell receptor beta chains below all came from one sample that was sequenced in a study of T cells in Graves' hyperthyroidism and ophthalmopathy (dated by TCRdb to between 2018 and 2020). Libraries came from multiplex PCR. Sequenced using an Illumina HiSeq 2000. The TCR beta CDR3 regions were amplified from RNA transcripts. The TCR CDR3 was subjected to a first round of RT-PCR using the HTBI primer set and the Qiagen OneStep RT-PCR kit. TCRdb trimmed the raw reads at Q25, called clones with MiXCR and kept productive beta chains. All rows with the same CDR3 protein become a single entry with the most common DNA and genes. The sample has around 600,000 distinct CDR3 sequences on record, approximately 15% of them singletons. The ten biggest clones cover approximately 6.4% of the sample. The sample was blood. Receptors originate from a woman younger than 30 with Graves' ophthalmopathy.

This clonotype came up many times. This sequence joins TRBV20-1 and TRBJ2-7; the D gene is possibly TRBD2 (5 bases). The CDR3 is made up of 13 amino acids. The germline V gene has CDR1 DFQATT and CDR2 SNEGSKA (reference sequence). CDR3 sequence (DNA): TGCAGCCCCTTCCGCGGGTCCTCGTCCGAGCAGTACTTC. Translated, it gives CSPFRGSSSEQYF.

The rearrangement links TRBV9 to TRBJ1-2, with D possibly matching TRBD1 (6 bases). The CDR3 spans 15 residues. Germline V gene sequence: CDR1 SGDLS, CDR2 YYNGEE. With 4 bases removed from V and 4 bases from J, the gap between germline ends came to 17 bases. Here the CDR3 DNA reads TGTGCCAGCAGCCCGACCCGGGACACCTCCTATGGCTACACCTTC. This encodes CASSPTRDTSYGYTF.

CDR3 protein: CASISKRGSTYEQYF. The CDR3 coding sequence is TGTGCCAGCATCTCAAAGCGGGGATCTACCTACGAGCAGTACTTC. The chain joins TRBV12-3 or TRBV12-4 to TRBJ2-7; 7 bases are a match to TRBD2. V shed 7 bases, J shed 2 bases, and the junction held 11 bases outside the gene matches. The CDR3 sequence is 15 residues long.

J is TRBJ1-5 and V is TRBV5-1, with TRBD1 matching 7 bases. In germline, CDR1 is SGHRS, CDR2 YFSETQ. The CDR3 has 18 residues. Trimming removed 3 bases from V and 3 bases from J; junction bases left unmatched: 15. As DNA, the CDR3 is TGCGCCAGCAGCTGCCGACAGGGAGGGATTACGTTCAATCAGCCCCAGCATTTT. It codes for CASSCRQGGITFNQPQHF.

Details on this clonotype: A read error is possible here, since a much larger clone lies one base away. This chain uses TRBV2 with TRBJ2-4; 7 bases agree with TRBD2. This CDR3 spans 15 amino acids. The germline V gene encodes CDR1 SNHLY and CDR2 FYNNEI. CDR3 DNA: TGTGCCAGCAGTTGGGAGGGGCTAGCCAAAGACATTCAGTACTTC. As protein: CASSWEGLAKDIQYF. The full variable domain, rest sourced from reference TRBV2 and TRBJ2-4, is EPEVTQTPSHQVTQMGQEVILRCVPISNHLYFYWYRQILGQKVEFLVSFYNNEISEKSEIFDDQFSVERPDGSNFTLKIRSTKLEDSAMYFCASSWEGLAKDIQYFGAGTRLSVL.

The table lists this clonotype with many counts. In nucleotides, the CDR3 is TGTGCCAGCAGTCAGGGACAGGGGGCGGTTGGCAATCAGCCCCAGCATTTT. This codes for CASSQGQGAVGNQPQHF. The chain recombines TRBV2 with TRBJ1-5; 12 bases fit TRBD1. The V gene's germline CDR1 is SNHLY and CDR2 FYNNEI. Losses at the gene ends were 5 bases for V and 2 bases for J; bases not matched to a gene: 7. The CDR3 extends over 17 amino acids.

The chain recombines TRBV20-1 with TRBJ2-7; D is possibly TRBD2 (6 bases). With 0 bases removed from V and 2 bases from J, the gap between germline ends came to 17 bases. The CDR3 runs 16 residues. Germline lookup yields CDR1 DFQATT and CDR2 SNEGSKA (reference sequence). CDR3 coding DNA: TGCAGTGCTAGAGACGGACCGGGACTGCGCCCCTACGAGCAGTACTTC. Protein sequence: CSARDGPGLRPYEQYF.

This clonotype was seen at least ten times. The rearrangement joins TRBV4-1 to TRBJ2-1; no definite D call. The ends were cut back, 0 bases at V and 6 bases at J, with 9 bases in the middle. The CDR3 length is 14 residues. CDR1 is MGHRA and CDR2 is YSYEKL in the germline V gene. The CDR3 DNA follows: TGCGCCAGCAGCCAAGAACCCCGGATCAATGAGCAGTTCTTC. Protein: CASSQEPRINEQFF.

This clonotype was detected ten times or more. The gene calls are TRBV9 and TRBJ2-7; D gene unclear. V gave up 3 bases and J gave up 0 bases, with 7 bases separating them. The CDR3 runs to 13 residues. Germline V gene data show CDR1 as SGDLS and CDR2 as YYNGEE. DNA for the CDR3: TGTGCCAGCAGCGGGTCAGACTCCTACGAGCAGTACTTC. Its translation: CASSGSDSYEQYF.

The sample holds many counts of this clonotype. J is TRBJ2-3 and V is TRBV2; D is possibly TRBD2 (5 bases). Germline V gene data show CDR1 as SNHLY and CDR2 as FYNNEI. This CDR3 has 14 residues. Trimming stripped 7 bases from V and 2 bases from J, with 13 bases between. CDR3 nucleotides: TGTGCCAGCACCCAAAGCGGAACCACAGATACGCAGTATTTT. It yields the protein CASTQSGTTDTQYF.

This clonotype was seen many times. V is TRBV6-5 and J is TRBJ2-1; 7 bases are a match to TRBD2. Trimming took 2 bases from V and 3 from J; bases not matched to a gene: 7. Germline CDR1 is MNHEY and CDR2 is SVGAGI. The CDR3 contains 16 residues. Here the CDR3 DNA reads TGTGCCAGCAGTTACGGGCTAGCGGAGCTCTACAATGAGCAGTTCTTC. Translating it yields CASSYGLAELYNEQFF.

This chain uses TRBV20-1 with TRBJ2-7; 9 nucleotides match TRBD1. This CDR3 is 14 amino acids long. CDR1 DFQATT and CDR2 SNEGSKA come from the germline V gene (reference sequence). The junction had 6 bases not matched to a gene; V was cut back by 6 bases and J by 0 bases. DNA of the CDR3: TGCAGTGCGGGACAGGGACGACGCTCCTACGAGCAGTACTTC. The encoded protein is CSAGQGRRSYEQYF.

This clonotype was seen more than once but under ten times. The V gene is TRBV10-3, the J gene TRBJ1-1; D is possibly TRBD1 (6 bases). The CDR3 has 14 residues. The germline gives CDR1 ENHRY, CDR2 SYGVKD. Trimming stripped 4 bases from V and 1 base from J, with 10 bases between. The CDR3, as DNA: TGTGCCATCAGTGCCGGACAGAGGAACACTGAAGCTTTCTTT. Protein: CAISAGQRNTEAFF.

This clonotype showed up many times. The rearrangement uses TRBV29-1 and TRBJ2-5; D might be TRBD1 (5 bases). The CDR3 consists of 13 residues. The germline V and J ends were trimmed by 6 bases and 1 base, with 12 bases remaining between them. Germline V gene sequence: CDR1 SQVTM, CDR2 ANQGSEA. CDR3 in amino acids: CSVNPTAQETQYF. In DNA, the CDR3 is TGCAGCGTCAACCCGACAGCCCAAGAGACCCAGTACTTC.

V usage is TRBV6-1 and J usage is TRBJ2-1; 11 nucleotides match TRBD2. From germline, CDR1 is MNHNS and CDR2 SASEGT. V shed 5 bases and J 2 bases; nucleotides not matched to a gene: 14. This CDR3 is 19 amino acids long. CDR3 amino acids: CASSFSPLLAGVTYNEQFF. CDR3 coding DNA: TGTGCCAGCAGTTTTTCCCCGCTACTAGCGGGAGTCACCTACAATGAGCAGTTCTTC.

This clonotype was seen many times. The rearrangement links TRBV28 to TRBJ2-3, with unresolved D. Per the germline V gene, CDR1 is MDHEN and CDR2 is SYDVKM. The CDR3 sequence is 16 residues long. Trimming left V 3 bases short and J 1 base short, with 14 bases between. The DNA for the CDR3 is TGTGCCAGCAGTTTGATTTTAGGTTGGCGCACAGATACGCAGTATTTT. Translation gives CASSLILGWRTDTQYF.

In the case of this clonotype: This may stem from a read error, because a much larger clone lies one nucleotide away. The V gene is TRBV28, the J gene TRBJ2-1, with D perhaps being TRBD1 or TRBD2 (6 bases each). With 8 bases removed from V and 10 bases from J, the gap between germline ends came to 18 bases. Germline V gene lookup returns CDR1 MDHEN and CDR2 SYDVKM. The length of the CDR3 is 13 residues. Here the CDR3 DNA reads TGTGCCAGCGGGTCGTGGGGGGCCGACGAGCAGTTCTTC. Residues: CASGSWGADEQFF.

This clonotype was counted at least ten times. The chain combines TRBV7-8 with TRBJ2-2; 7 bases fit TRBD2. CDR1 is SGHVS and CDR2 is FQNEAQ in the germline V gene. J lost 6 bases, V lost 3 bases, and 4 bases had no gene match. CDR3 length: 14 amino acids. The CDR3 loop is CASSFERDPGELFF. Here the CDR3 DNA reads TGTGCCAGCAGCTTTGAGCGGGACCCCGGGGAGCTGTTTTTT. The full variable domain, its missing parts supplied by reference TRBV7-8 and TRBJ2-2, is GAGVSQSPRYKVAKRGQDVALRCDPISGHVSLFWYQQALGQGPEFLTYFQNEAQLDKSGLPSDRFFAERPEGSVSTLKIQRTQQEDSAVYLCASSFERDPGELFFGEGSRLTVL.

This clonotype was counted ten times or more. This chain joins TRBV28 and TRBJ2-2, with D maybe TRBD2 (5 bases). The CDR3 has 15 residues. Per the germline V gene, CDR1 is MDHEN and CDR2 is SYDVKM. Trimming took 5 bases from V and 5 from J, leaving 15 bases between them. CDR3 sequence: CASSRGKSITGELFF. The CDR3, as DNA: TGTGCCAGCAGTCGAGGGAAGTCCATTACCGGGGAGCTGTTTTTT. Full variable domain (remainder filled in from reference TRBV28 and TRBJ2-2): DVKVTQSSRYLVKRTGEKVFLECVQDMDHENMFWYRQDPGLGLRLIYFSYDVKMKEKGDIPEGYSVSREKKERFSLILESASTNQTSMYLCASSRGKSITGELFFGEGSRLTVL.

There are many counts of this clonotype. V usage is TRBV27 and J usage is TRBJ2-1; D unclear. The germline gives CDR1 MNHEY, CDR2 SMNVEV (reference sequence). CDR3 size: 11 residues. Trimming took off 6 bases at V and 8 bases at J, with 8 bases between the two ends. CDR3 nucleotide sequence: TGTGCCAGCAGGCAAGGCTATGAGCAGTTCTTC. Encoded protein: CASRQGYEQFF.

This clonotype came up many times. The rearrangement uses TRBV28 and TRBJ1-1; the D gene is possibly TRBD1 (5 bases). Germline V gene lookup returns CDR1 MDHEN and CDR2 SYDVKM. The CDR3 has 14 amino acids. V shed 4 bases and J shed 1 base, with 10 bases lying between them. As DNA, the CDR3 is TGTGCCAGCAGTTGGAACAGGAGGAACACTGAAGCTTTCTTT. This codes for CASSWNRRNTEAFF.

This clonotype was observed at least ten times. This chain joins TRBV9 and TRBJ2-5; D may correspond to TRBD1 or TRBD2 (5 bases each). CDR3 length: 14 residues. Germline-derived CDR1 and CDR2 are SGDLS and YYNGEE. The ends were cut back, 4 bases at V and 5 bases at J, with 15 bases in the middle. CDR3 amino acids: CASSPGTPRETQYF. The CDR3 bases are TGTGCCAGCAGCCCCGGGACCCCCCGGGAGACCCAGTACTTC.

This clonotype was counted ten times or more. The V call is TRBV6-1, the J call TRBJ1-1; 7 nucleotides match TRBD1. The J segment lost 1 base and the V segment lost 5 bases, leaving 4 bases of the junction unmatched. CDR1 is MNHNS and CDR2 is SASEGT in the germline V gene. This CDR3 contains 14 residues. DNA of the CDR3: TGTGCCAGCAGTAACGACAGGGCGAACACTGAAGCTTTCTTT. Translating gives CASSNDRANTEAFF.

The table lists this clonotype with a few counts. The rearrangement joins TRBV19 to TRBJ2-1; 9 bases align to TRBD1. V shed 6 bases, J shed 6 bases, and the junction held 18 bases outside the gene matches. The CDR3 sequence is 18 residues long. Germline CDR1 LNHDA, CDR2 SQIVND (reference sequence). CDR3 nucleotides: TGTGCCAGTAGACCATCCTATGCGGACAGGGGAAGAACCAATGAGCAGTTCTTC. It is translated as CASRPSYADRGRTNEQFF.

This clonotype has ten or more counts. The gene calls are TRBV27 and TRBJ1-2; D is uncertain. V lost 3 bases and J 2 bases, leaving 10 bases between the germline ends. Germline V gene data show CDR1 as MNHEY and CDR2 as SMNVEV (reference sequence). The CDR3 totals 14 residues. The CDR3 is CASSFASANYGYTF. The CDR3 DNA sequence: TGTGCCAGCAGTTTCGCCTCAGCCAACTATGGCTACACCTTC.

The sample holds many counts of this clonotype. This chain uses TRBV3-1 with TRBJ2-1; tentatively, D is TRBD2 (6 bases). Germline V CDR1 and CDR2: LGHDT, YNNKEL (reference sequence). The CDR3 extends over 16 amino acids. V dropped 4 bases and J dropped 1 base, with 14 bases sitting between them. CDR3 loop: CASSPDPGLSYNEQFF. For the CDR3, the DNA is TGTGCCAGCAGCCCCGATCCGGGACTGTCCTACAATGAGCAGTTCTTC.

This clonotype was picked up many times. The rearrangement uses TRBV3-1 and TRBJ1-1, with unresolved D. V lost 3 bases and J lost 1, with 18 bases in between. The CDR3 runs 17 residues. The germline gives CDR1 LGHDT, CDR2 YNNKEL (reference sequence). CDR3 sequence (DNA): TGTGCCAGCAGCCACCTAACCCACGGACGGCAGAACACTGAAGCTTTCTTT. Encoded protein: CASSHLTHGRQNTEAFF.

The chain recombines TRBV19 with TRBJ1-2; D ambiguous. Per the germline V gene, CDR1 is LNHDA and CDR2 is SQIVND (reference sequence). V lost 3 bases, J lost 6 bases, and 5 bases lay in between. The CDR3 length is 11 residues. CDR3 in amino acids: CASSMGDGYTF. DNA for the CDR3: TGTGCCAGTAGTATGGGAGATGGCTACACCTTC.

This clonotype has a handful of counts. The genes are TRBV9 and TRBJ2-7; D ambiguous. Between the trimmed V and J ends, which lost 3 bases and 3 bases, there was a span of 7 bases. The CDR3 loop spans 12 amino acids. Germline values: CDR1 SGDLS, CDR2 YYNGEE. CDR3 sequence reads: CASSADLYEQYF. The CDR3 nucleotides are TGTGCCAGCAGCGCCGATCTCTACGAGCAGTACTTC.

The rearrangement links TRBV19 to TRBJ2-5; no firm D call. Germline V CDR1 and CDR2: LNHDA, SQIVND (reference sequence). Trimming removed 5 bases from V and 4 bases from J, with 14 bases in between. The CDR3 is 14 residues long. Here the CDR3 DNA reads TGTGCCAGTAGTCGCCGGATGACTGGAGAGACCCAGTACTTC. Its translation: CASSRRMTGETQYF.